Described below is a single TCR beta chain sequence and its context. The source of the sample is a study of identical twins. V dropped 5 bases and J dropped 7 bases, with 15 bases sitting between them. CDR3 length: 14 residues. Germline V gene data show CDR1 as SGHTA and CDR2 as FQGNSA. TCRdb passed the 5' RACE reads through MiXCR, listing each CDR3 protein once. Found here are some 500,000 distinct CDR3 sequences, 12% to 15% of them singletons; the top ten hold approximately 0.52%. The same sample was also studied in work on yellow fever vaccine responses in identical twins.

The receptor was isolated from a woman aged 18-35 years in good health. The chain employs TRBV7-2 and TRBJ2-1; possibly TRBD1 for D (6 bases). The sample taken for sequencing was CD4+ T cells sorted from blood. The CDR3 here is CASSRTGNRNEQFF. The CDR3 nucleotides read TGTGCCAGCAGCCGCACAGGGAATCGGAATGAGCAGTTCTTC. Full variable domain (rest looked up from reference TRBV7-2 and TRBJ2-1): GAGVSQSPSNKVTEKGKDVELRCDPISGHTALYWYRQSLGQGLEFLIYFQGNSAPDKSGLPSDRFSAERTGGSVSTLTIQRTQQEDSAVYLCASSRTGNRNEQFFGPGTRLTVL.